These 22 T cell receptor beta chains share one sample of origin, sequenced in a study of Tregs in tolerant kidney transplant recipients (dated by TCRdb to between 2018 and 2021). The sample's time point label, in plain terms: blood sample drawn before combined kidney and bone marrow transplant. Library generation was performed with the immunoSEQ multiplex PCR assay. TCRdb holds this immuneACCESS table with in-frame rearrangements only. Some clones are missing; in checked studies, unresolved V genes explain under half, and the rest has no known cause. A total of about 100,000 clones appear in this sample, nearly 90% of them only once. The ten largest clonotypes hold about 0.31% of the sample. The starting material was CD4+ T cells from blood, obtained before the transplant. The receptors here all came from a human donor who received a combined kidney and bone marrow transplant.

The V and J genes are TRBV19 and TRBJ2-3; maybe TRBD1 (5 bases). V gave up 3 bases and J gave up 0 bases, with 10 bases separating them. The CDR3 runs 15 residues. CDR1 is LNHDA and CDR2 is SQIVND in the germline V gene (reference sequence). The CDR3 DNA is TGTGCCAGTAGTATTAACACAGGCAGCACAGATACGCAGTATTTT. It specifies CASSINTGSTDTQYF.

This chain uses TRBV5-1 with TRBJ2-7, with TRBD1 matching 7 bases. This CDR3 spans 14 amino acids. Germline values: CDR1 SGHRS, CDR2 YFSETQ. Unmatched junction bases numbered 3, after V lost 0 bases and J lost 3 bases. The CDR3 DNA reads as TGCGCCAGCAGCTTGGAAGGGGGCGACTACGAGCAGTACTTC. This sequence encodes CASSLEGGDYEQYF.

The J gene is TRBJ2-2, the V gene TRBV2; unclear D gene. This CDR3 has 14 residues. V shed 2 bases and J shed 6 bases, with 10 bases lying between them. Germline V gene sequence: CDR1 SNHLY, CDR2 FYNNEI. DNA for the CDR3: TGTGCCAGCAGTGAATCCCCCGCGGCCGGGGAGCTGTTTTTT. Its translation is CASSESPAAGELFF.

Notes on this clone: The same CDR3 arises from other DNA sequences in this sample as well. V is TRBV9 and J is TRBJ2-7, with 9 positions matching TRBD2. The J segment lost 3 bases and the V segment lost 0 bases, leaving 4 bases of the junction unmatched. This CDR3 comprises 15 residues. Germline values: CDR1 SGDLS, CDR2 YYNGEE. CDR3 in DNA: TGTGCCAGCAGCGTAGCAGCGGGAGGAAGCTACGAGCAGTACTTC. Its protein is CASSVAAGGSYEQYF.

About this clone: In the same sample, other DNA sequences code for this CDR3. The CDR3 DNA reads TGTGCCAGCAGTTACCGGGGGTGGTCTGGCTACACCTTC. This gives the protein CASSYRGWSGYTF. The chain links TRBV6-5 to TRBJ1-2, with a weak D call TRBD1 (5 bases). Germline CDR1 reads MNHEY; CDR2 reads SVGAGI. The CDR3 loop spans 13 amino acids. The V end lost 2 bases, the J end lost 7 bases, and 11 bases lay between the germline ends.

CDR3 protein: CASSPVGTSGINEQFF. CDR3 DNA sequence: TGTGCCAGCAGCCCAGTGGGGACTAGCGGAATTAATGAGCAGTTCTTC. V and J are TRBV7-2 and TRBJ2-1; TRBD2 agrees at 11 bases. With V trimmed by 5 bases and J by 7 bases, 10 bases remained unmatched. Germline V gene sequence: CDR1 SGHTA, CDR2 FQGNSA. The CDR3 has 16 amino acids.

This chain uses TRBV7-8 with TRBJ2-7; possibly TRBD2 for D (6 bases). The CDR3 is 14 amino acids. Between the trimmed V and J ends, which lost 0 bases and 3 bases, there was a span of 9 bases. Per the germline V gene, CDR1 is SGHVS and CDR2 is FQNEAQ. DNA for the CDR3: TGTGCCAGCAGCTTAGCTGCGGGAATCTACGAGCAGTACTTC. Residues: CASSLAAGIYEQYF.

The chain links TRBV5-8 to TRBJ2-7; D possibly corresponds to TRBD1 (6 bases). The V gene's germline CDR1 is SGHTS and CDR2 YDEGEE. The V and J ends lost 4 bases and 2 bases respectively, with 13 bases between them. There are 14 residues in the CDR3. DNA for the CDR3: TGTGCCAGCAGCCCCCAAACAGGGACCTACGAGCAGTACTTC. It is translated as CASSPQTGTYEQYF.

This chain joins TRBV18 and TRBJ1-1, with D hard to call. Trimming took 2 bases from V and 0 from J, leaving 4 bases between them. Germline CDR1 and CDR2: KGHSH and LQKENI. The CDR3 sequence is 13 residues long. CDR3 protein: CASSPDLNTEAFF. CDR3 in DNA: TGTGCCAGCTCACCAGACTTGAACACTGAAGCTTTCTTT.

This clone has just one count. V usage is TRBV6-5 and J usage is TRBJ2-5; 7 bases agree with TRBD1. The CDR3 runs 13 residues. Germline loops: CDR1 MNHEY, CDR2 SVGAGI. V trimming: 6 bases; J trimming: 3 bases; junction bases outside the gene matches: 4. The CDR3 loop is CASRGTGEETQYF. CDR3 bases: TGTGCCAGCAGGGGCACAGGGGAAGAGACCCAGTACTTC.

The chain carries TRBV10-1 and TRBJ2-7, with no clear D. Trimming shortened V by 2 bases and J by 8 bases, and 13 bases separated the two germline ends. The length of the CDR3 is 13 residues. Germline V gene data show CDR1 as WNHNN and CDR2 as SYGVQD (reference sequence). The DNA of the CDR3 is TGCGCCAGCAGTGAGCTGGCCGAGGCGAAGCAGTACTTC. Encoded protein: CASSELAEAKQYF.

The CDR3 DNA sequence: TGTGCCAGCAGGGATAGACAGGGGGCCCTCTACGAGCAGTACTTC. It specifies CASRDRQGALYEQYF. The chain couples TRBV6-1 to TRBJ2-7; 10 bases agree with TRBD1. V lost 6 bases and J lost 3; bases outside the gene matches: 8. Per germline, CDR1 MNHNS and CDR2 SASEGT. The CDR3 length is 15 residues.

V is TRBV7-2 and J is TRBJ2-7; the match to TRBD2 covers 11 bases. The CDR3 is 14 residues long. Germline V gene lookup returns CDR1 SGHTA and CDR2 FQGNSA. Germline trimming cut 7 bases from V and 4 bases from J; bases unmatched to any gene: 6. The CDR3 is CASTLAGGYYEQYF. The CDR3 DNA is TGTGCCAGCACCCTAGCGGGAGGCTATTACGAGCAGTACTTC.

J is TRBJ1-1 and V is TRBV27; D not certain. Per germline, CDR1 MNHEY and CDR2 SMNVEV (reference sequence). V lost 3 bases and J lost 0, with 5 bases in between. The length of the CDR3 is 13 residues. In DNA, the CDR3 is TGTGCCAGCAGTTTTTCAGTGAACACTGAAGCTTTCTTT. Translating it yields CASSFSVNTEAFF.

The rearrangement links TRBV10-3 to TRBJ1-1, with 7 bases identical to TRBD1. In germline, CDR1 is ENHRY, CDR2 SYGVKD. The CDR3 is 15 amino acids. V shed 2 bases, J shed 3 bases, and the junction held 6 bases outside the gene matches. The CDR3 here is CAISERDRGDTEAFF. CDR3 sequence (DNA): TGTGCCATCAGTGAGCGGGACAGAGGAGACACTGAAGCTTTCTTT.

The chain couples TRBV7-2 to TRBJ2-1, with D maybe TRBD1 (5 bases). Trimming took off 1 base at V and 6 bases at J, with 13 bases between the two ends. This CDR3 spans 15 amino acids. The germline CDR1 and CDR2 sequences are SGHTA and FQGNSA. The CDR3 sequence is CASSLVSGSSNEQFF. In DNA form, the CDR3 reads TGTGCCAGCAGCTTAGTTTCAGGGTCGAGCAATGAGCAGTTCTTC.

The chain links TRBV28 to TRBJ1-4; D is ambiguous. Germline CDR1 reads MDHEN; CDR2 reads SYDVKM. V was cut by 2 bases and J by 8 bases, with 6 bases left in between. The CDR3 totals 12 residues. Here the CDR3 reads CASSLQMEKLFF. The CDR3 region has the DNA TGTGCCAGCAGTTTACAAATGGAAAAACTGTTTTTT.

The chain uses TRBV27 and TRBJ2-2; 9 positions agree with TRBD2. V lost 0 bases and J lost 4; bases outside the gene matches: 18. The CDR3 loop spans 21 amino acids. Germline CDR1 is MNHEY and CDR2 is SMNVEV (reference sequence). In DNA, the CDR3 is TGTGCCAGCAGTTTATCCTCCAACCGCCGACTAGCGGAGTCGGGCACCGGGGAGCTGTTTTTT. This encodes CASSLSSNRRLAESGTGELFF.

The chain is built from TRBV2 and TRBJ2-1; 12 nucleotides line up with TRBD1. Germline V CDR1 and CDR2: SNHLY, FYNNEI. J lost 6 bases, V lost 2 bases, and 5 bases had no gene match. The CDR3 runs to 16 residues. CDR3 nucleotides: TGTGCCAGCAGTGAATTGGGACAGGGGGCGGTCAATGAGCAGTTCTTC. Its translation is CASSELGQGAVNEQFF.

This clone was seen just once. The chain combines TRBV28 with TRBJ1-1; D uncertain. The V gene's germline CDR1 is MDHEN and CDR2 SYDVKM. Trimming took 3 bases from V and 0 from J, leaving 5 bases between them. The CDR3 spans 13 residues. Here the CDR3 DNA reads TGTGCCAGCAGTTTCCAGTTGAACACTGAAGCTTTCTTT. Protein sequence: CASSFQLNTEAFF. Variable domain in full (rest from reference TRBV28 and TRBJ1-1): DVKVTQSSRYLVKRTGEKVFLECVQDMDHENMFWYRQDPGLGLRLIYFSYDVKMKEKGDIPEGYSVSREKKERFSLILESASTNQTSMYLCASSFQLNTEAFFGQGTRLTVV.

This rearrangement joins TRBV30 to TRBJ2-6, with 9 positions matching TRBD2. Germline lookup yields CDR1 GTSNPN and CDR2 SVGIG (reference sequence). The CDR3 has 18 amino acids. V shed 3 bases, J shed 2 bases, and the junction held 11 bases outside the gene matches. CDR3 in amino acids: CAWRKLAGRDTGANVLTF. The CDR3, as DNA: TGTGCCTGGAGAAAGCTAGCGGGAAGGGATACTGGGGCCAACGTCCTGACTTTC.

The chain couples TRBV7-9 to TRBJ1-1, with D possibly being TRBD1 (6 bases). This CDR3 is 15 amino acids long. Germline V CDR1 and CDR2: SEHNR, FQNEAQ (reference sequence). The V and J ends lost 1 base and 0 bases respectively, with 9 bases between them. CDR3 in DNA: TGTGCCAGCAGCTTAGGCGACAGGCTGAACACTGAAGCTTTCTTT. Protein: CASSLGDRLNTEAFF.